This entry features one T cell receptor (beta chain) sequence. Its antigen remains unidentified. This record comes from a study of cytomegalovirus exposure and HLA in healthy donors. Study observations and caveats: Accurate prediction of HLA-A and HLA-B alleles (for most subjects) was reportedly achieved from TCR beta sequences. Across donors, presence/absence analyses took sequencing depth to be roughly uniform. The classifier reportedly diagnosed cytomegalovirus status with high sensitivity and specificity.

Primers: 60 Vbeta forward and 13 Jbeta reverse. Method: immunoSEQ multiplex PCR; TCRdb's copy keeps in-frame clones and lacks some. This listing includes about 54,000 clones. V lost 2 bases to trimming and J lost 4 bases, with 11 bases between them. Germline CDR1 and CDR2: MNHNS and SASEGT. The CDR3 has 14 amino acids. Specimen: PBMCs. The genes are TRBV6-1 and TRBJ2-5, with D perhaps matching TRBD2 (5 bases). This TCR was sampled from a woman between 40 and 50 years old in good health and CMV-seronegative. This CDR3 reads CASSEKGTRETQYF. In DNA, the CDR3 is TGTGCCAGCAGTGAAAAGGGAACTAGAGAGACCCAGTACTTC.